A single sample is the source of the 10 T cell receptor beta chains below, sequenced in a study of shared clonotypes between healthy human individuals. Profiling relied on immunoSEQ multiplex PCR, and the TCRdb table lists in-frame clones only, not all of them. Of approximately 740,000 clones listed, 80% to 95% are singletons. Selected positively for CCR7 and CD45RO-negative, naive CD8 cells excluded terminally differentiated effector memory CD45RA+ cells. Sequencing was performed on naive CD8+ T cells sorted from blood. These receptors were collected from a man aged 25-40 years in good health.

The chain has TRBV4-1 and TRBJ2-7; weak D call: TRBD1 (6 bases). This CDR3 contains 16 residues. CDR1 and CDR2 from the germline V gene are MGHRA and YSYEKL. V was shortened by 0 bases and J by 2 bases, with 14 bases between the two germline ends. This CDR3 reads CASSQEGRGLTYEQYF. The CDR3 DNA reads TGCGCCAGCAGCCAAGAGGGCAGGGGCCTTACCTACGAGCAGTACTTC.

In its sample, this clone was seen once. The J gene is TRBJ2-1, the V gene TRBV7-9; TRBD2 agrees at 7 bases. This CDR3 has 17 amino acids. From germline, CDR1 is SEHNR and CDR2 FQNEAQ (reference sequence). The J segment lost 6 bases and the V segment lost 2 bases, leaving 13 bases of the junction unmatched. In DNA, the CDR3 is TGTGCCAGCAGCTTACCGATTGGGGGAGGGCCCGGCAATGAGCAGTTCTTC. As protein: CASSLPIGGGPGNEQFF.

The chain carries TRBV30 and TRBJ2-6; 14 bases align to TRBD2. Germline values: CDR1 GTSNPN, CDR2 SVGIG (reference sequence). V lost 1 base to trimming and J lost 0 bases; unmatched junction nucleotides: 14. The CDR3 runs 22 residues. The CDR3 nucleotides read TGTGCCTGGAGTGGGGGACTAGCGGGAGATTGGGGACTAAACTCTGGGGCCAACGTCCTGACTTTC. This sequence encodes CAWSGGLAGDWGLNSGANVLTF.

As concerns this clone: Other DNA sequences in the same sample also yield this CDR3. V usage is TRBV5-1 and J usage is TRBJ2-7, with TRBD1 matching 9 bases. The germline gives CDR1 SGHRS, CDR2 YFSETQ. Trimming cost V 3 bases and J 1 base; bases outside gene matches: 2. This CDR3 comprises 14 residues. The DNA for the CDR3 is TGCGCCAGCAGCTCGGGGACAGGGTCCTACGAGCAGTACTTC. As protein: CASSSGTGSYEQYF.

The V gene is TRBV27, the J gene TRBJ2-2; D unclear. V lost 8 bases, J lost 9 bases, and 13 bases lay in between. The CDR3 contains 12 residues. Per the germline V gene, CDR1 is MNHEY and CDR2 is SMNVEV (reference sequence). This CDR3 is CASGQRPWELFF. Here the CDR3 DNA reads TGTGCCAGCGGCCAGCGTCCCTGGGAGCTGTTTTTT.

The genes are TRBV7-2 and TRBJ2-7; 9 nucleotides align to TRBD1. V trimming: 5 bases; J trimming: 7 bases; junction bases outside the gene matches: 9. CDR3 size: 14 residues. CDR1 SGHTA and CDR2 FQGNSA come from the germline V gene. This CDR3 reads CASSAGTGRREQYF. CDR3 DNA sequence: TGTGCCAGCAGCGCCGGGACAGGGCGTCGGGAGCAGTACTTC.

The V and J genes are TRBV25-1 and TRBJ2-5; D remains unclear. Trimming removed 2 bases from V and 5 bases from J, with 9 bases in between. The CDR3 has 13 amino acids. Germline V CDR1 and CDR2: MGHDK, SYGVNS. The CDR3 bases are TGTGCCAGCAGTGAAGAGATTGGGGAGACCCAGTACTTC. It is translated as CASSEEIGETQYF.

The V and J genes are TRBV7-9 and TRBJ2-7; D remains unclear. V was clipped by 2 bases and J by 4 bases, with 9 bases between them. The germline CDR1 and CDR2 sequences are SEHNR and FQNEAQ (reference sequence). The CDR3 loop spans 13 amino acids. In DNA, the CDR3 is TGTGCCAGCAGCTTAAGGGCCCTTTACGAGCAGTACTTC. This sequence encodes CASSLRALYEQYF.

The chain has TRBV9 and TRBJ2-7, with 7 bases aligning to TRBD2. The CDR3 totals 14 residues. V shed 2 bases, J shed 2 bases, and the junction held 4 bases outside the gene matches. Germline V gene lookup returns CDR1 SGDLS and CDR2 YYNGEE. The CDR3 nucleotides are TGTGCCAGCAGCGTCAGCGGGGAAGCCTACGAGCAGTACTTC. It encodes CASSVSGEAYEQYF.

CDR3: CASSSILAVSSYEQYF. The CDR3 DNA is TGTGCCAGCAGCTCGATACTAGCGGTGAGCTCCTACGAGCAGTACTTC. The chain combines TRBV11-2 with TRBJ2-7; TRBD2 matches at 8 bases. The CDR3 loop spans 16 amino acids. V was clipped by 4 bases and J by 0 bases; unmatched bases: 8. CDR1 SGHAT and CDR2 FQNNGV come from the germline V gene.